This TCR beta chain derives from a study of blood T cell repertoires in COVID-19 (dated by TCRdb to the early 2020s). The study in broad terms: Collaborator samples came from the United States, Italy and Spain and covered acute and convalescent phases of COVID-19. The material from the prospective study consisted of cDNA or gDNA derived from T cells, B-cell-depleted T cells, or PBMCs. Subjects who had been exposed to COVID-19, were actively infected with it, or had recovered from it provided the deeply sampled blood TCRbeta repertoires that made up the dataset. The repertoires were made available in a free public database intended to serve as a resource for research on the immune response to SARS-CoV-2. The samples were drawn from the first 160 participants of the ongoing ImmuneRACE study and from under 1,500 subjects provided by 6 global collaborators. Sample metadata almost always included a de-identified subject ID, COVID-19 status, age in years and sex. Where available, HLA class I and class II types were obtained from metadata supplied by the sample provider rather than from assay-based typing.

In Seattle, one collaborating source enrolled patients while the infection was active and tracked those patients longitudinally over the course of disease. The collaborating institutions used their own protocols to collect whole blood in K2EDTA tubes. For TCRbeta analysis, collaborators shipped samples as frozen whole blood, isolated PBMCs, or DNA extracted from either of those sample types. On the study overall, not on this receptor specifically: How much clinical and demographic metadata was included differed by source and by participant, and the metadata was provided uncurated.

The immunoSEQ Assay, a bias-controlled multiplex PCR, was used to amplify TCRbeta CDR3 regions from genomic DNA. In the paper's pipeline: Nucleated cell counts per sample were estimated from amplification of reference gene primers within the assay. To quantify the absolute abundance of each unique TCRbeta CDR3 rearrangement, sequence reads were collapsed and filtered. For each sample, productive Simpson clonality was calculated as the square root of Simpson's diversity index across productive rearrangements. TCRdb holds this immuneACCESS table with in-frame rearrangements only. Some clones are missing; in checked studies, unresolved V genes explain under half, and the rest has no known cause. Clonal size and the V and J genes are those of that table, whereas D and trimming came from the DNA. Here the sample has about 200,000 clones; about 85% occur a single time. The ten largest clones add up to more than 8.5% of the sample.

In its sample, this clone was seen once. Its antigen has not been determined. The record has no base qualities; no much larger clone is one base away. Sample: peripheral blood. This sequence was found in a woman aged 45-65 years with COVID-19, enrolled during active disease.

The CDR3 has the sequence CASSTQGGNQPQHF. The nucleotides are TGTGCCAGTAGTACCCAGGGGGGCAATCAGCCCCAGCATTTT. Recombination connected TRBV19 to TRBJ1-5; 7 bases in the middle match TRBD1. V is cut back by 4 bases and J by 2 bases, with 2 bases in the junction unmatched. The CDR3 contains 14 residues, cysteine and phenylalanine counted. Solely the CDR3 DNA is kept, with 42 bases framed from the first base. Based on the germline V gene (reference sequence), the CDR1 and CDR2 sequences are LNHDA and SQIVND.